This TCR beta chain was recovered during a study of T cells in Graves' hyperthyroidism and ophthalmopathy. The germline V gene encodes CDR1 MNHEY and CDR2 SMNVEV (reference sequence). V was pared by 6 bases and J by 1 base, with 10 bases between. This CDR3 is built from 14 residues. For ophthalmopathy patients, the Clinical Activity Score was at least 3 and the NOSPECS grade at least 4; duration was under 3 months. A patient was excluded if there was uncontrolled infection, other autoimmune disease, pregnancy or lactation. Diagnostic decisions used clinical symptoms, serum thyroxine and TRAb, thyroid ultrasound and orbital computed tomography. Amplified TCR beta CDR3 regions derived from RNA transcripts. The HTBI primer set served for first-round RT-PCR of the TCR CDR3. TCRdb called the multiplex PCR reads again in MiXCR, with one record for every CDR3 protein. The table includes 550,000 to 600,000 distinct CDR3 sequences, around 14% detected once.

This clonotype was counted ten times or more. Antigen specificity is unknown. General study results and limits: Blood also held most thyroid clonotypes expanded beyond 0.001.

This receptor was obtained from a woman aged 18-35 years with Graves' ophthalmopathy. The sequencing input was blood. The rearrangement uses TRBV27 and TRBJ1-5; D unresolved. CDR3: CASRPRRSNQPQHF. The CDR3, as DNA: TGTGCCAGCAGACCGCGCAGGAGCAATCAGCCCCAGCATTTT.